This T cell receptor beta chain was captured in a study of blood T cell repertoires in COVID-19. Study as a whole: PBMCs, B-cell-depleted T cells, or T cells were the source of the cDNA or gDNA that made up the material.

Residents of approximately 25 US areas, aged roughly 18 to 95 years, made up the participants. The data were produced by immunoSEQ multiplex PCR, yet TCRdb's version contains in-frame clones alone and is incomplete. Of approximately 220,000 clones in the sample, about 90% were seen once. Germline CDR1 MNHEY, CDR2 SVGAGI. The CDR3 consists of 13 residues. Trimming removed 6 bases from V and 5 bases from J; junction bases left unmatched: 6. The chain joins TRBV6-5 to TRBJ1-1; 7 bases are shared with TRBD1. Sequencing used PBMCs or T cells enriched from blood (not recorded which). This receptor was identified in a man aged 30 to 39 who had been exposed to COVID-19. Written as DNA, the CDR3 is TGTGCCAGCAGACAACCAGGGGGGACTGAAGCTTTCTTT. Translated: CASRQPGGTEAFF.